This T cell receptor beta chain originates from a study of blood T cell repertoires in COVID-19. Overall study: Nucleic acid was either cDNA or gDNA, and it came from T cells, B-cell-depleted T cells, or PBMCs.

The protocol was immunoSEQ multiplex PCR, while the TCRdb copy is restricted to in-frame clones and leaves out a portion. In the table there are under 200,000 clones, about 88% of which are singletons. Germline V gene lookup returns CDR1 MNHEY and CDR2 SVGEGT. V lost 5 bases to trimming and J lost 2 bases; unmatched junction nucleotides: 7. The CDR3 has 16 residues. The chain joins TRBV6-2 or TRBV6-3 to TRBJ1-2; 11 bases map to TRBD1. This TCR was sampled from a woman aged 80 or over in a cohort sampled during active or convalescent COVID-19. The sample consisted of peripheral blood. The CDR3 sequence is CASSTPRTGGNYGYTF. Written as DNA, the CDR3 is TGTGCCAGCAGTACACCCCGGACAGGGGGCAACTATGGCTACACCTTC.